The rows below give T cell receptor beta chains drawn from one sample of a study of T cell responses to AZD1222 COVID-19 vaccine. Sequencing used immunoSEQ multiplex PCR; TCRdb keeps in-frame clones, though not all of them. The repertoire includes about 150,000 clones, 65% to 90% of them detected once, and around 8.3% sits in the top ten. Specimen: peripheral blood, collected 28 days after the second dose of the MenACWY control vaccine. The receptors originated from an adult who received the MenACWY meningococcal vaccine as a control. Each CDR3 is given with its conserved first and last residue. The D gene is left open where the match is weak. Size is omitted from some rows. Given values are once, few, many or a class for expanded clones.

TRBV29-1	NA	NA	TRBJ2-4	TGCAGCGCGGGGACAAGACCGGGAGGTAAAAACATTCAGTACTTC	CSAGTRPGGKNIQYF
TRBV6-6	TRBD1	NA	TRBJ1-6	TGTGCCAGCAGTGGACAGGGGAATTCACCCCTCCACTTT	CASSGQGNSPLHF
TRBV11-2	NA	few	TRBJ2-2	TGTGCCAGCAGCTTAGAACCGCTCACCGGGGAGCTGTTTTTT	CASSLEPLTGELFF
TRBV10-1	NA	NA	TRBJ2-7	TGCGCCACCTATTCCTACGAGCAGTACTTC	CATYSYEQYF
TRBV28	NA	few	TRBJ2-1	TGTGCCAGCAGTTTGAGGAGGGAAGGTTCAAAGACCTACAATGAGCAGTTCTTC	CASSLRREGSKTYNEQFF
TRBV19	NA	NA	TRBJ1-2	TGTGCCAGTAGCATACAGGGTAACTATGGCTACACCTTC	CASSIQGNYGYTF
TRBV19	NA	NA	TRBJ2-3	TGTGCCAGCGTGCCCCAAGGGAGCACAGATACGCAGTATTTT	CASVPQGSTDTQYF
TRBV5-4	NA	once	TRBJ1-2	TGTGCCAGCAGCTTGGGAACGGGGGGTAACTATGGCTACACCTTC	CASSLGTGGNYGYTF
TRBV28	TRBD1	NA	TRBJ2-6	TGTGCCAGCAGTCGACAGGGGCTCAAGGTCCTGACTTTC	CASSRQGLKVLTF
TRBV19	NA	NA	TRBJ1-5	TGTGCCAGTAGATTGGGCCAGGGCTCGGGCGATCAGCCCCAGCATTTT	CASRLGQGSGDQPQHF
TRBV2	NA	NA	TRBJ1-4	TGTGCCACATACACCCCCTGGGAGGAAAAACTGTTTTTT	CATYTPWEEKLFF
TRBV6-5	NA	NA	TRBJ1-6	TGTGCCAGCAGTCCCGACAGAAATTCACCCCTCCACTTT	CASSPDRNSPLHF
TRBV20-1	NA	NA	TRBJ2-5	TGCAGTGCTAAGGAAGAGACCCAGTACTTC	CSAKEETQYF
TRBV9	TRBD1	NA	TRBJ1-6	TGTGCCAGCAGCATGACAGGGTTAAATTCACCCCTCCACTTT	CASSMTGLNSPLHF
TRBV21-1	NA	NA	TRBJ1-5	TGTGCCAGCACCCAAAGGAGGGGCCGTGGCAATCAGCCCCAGCATTTT	CASTQRRGRGNQPQHF
TRBV9	NA	few	TRBJ1-2	TGTGCCAGCGAGAGGGACCCGATAAACTATGGCTACACCTTC	CASERDPINYGYTF